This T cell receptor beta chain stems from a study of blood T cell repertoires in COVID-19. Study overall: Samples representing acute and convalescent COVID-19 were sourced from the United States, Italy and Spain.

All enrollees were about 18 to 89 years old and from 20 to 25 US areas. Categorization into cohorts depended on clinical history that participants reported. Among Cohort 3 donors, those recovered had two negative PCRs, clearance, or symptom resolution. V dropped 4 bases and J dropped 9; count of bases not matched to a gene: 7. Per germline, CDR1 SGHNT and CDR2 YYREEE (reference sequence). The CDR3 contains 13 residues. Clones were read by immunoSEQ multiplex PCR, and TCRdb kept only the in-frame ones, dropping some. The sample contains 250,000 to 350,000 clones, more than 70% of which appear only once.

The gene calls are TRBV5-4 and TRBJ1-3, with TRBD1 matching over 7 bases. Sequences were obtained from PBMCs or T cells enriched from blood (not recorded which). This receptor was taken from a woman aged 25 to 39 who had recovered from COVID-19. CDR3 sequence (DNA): TGTGCCAGCAGCGCCTCAGGGGGAGGCACCATATATTTT. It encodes CASSASGGGTIYF.